This T cell receptor beta chain was recorded in a study of siplizumab effects on memory and regulatory T cells. Study results and limitations: Sequences that were alloreactive and traceable to unstimulated CD4+ memory cells were significantly reduced by siplizumab. Memory T cells appeared less diverse than naive cells, which seemed to contribute substantially to alloresponse. No naive or memory phenotype could be assigned to roughly 80-97% of proliferating clones.

The CDR3 has 14 amino acids. Germline V CDR1 and CDR2: LGHNA, YNFKEQ. V was pared by 7 bases and J by 6 bases, with 19 bases between. Assays captured 90,000 or so TCR templates per sample. Measured with immunoSEQ multiplex PCR; TCRdb has only the in-frame clones, and not every one. The sample has 95,000 to 130,000 clones, around 94% seen once. Comments on this clone: Its antigen remains unknown.

Sequences were obtained from non-Treg CD4+ T cells sorted from blood. The chain combines TRBV4-2 with TRBJ2-7, with TRBD1 as a possible D gene (5 bases). The sequence derives from a human donor in good health. The CDR3 loop reads CASTQGLVYGEQYF. CDR3 DNA sequence: TGTGCCAGCACCCAGGGCTTGGTCTATGGCGAGCAGTACTTC.